This TCR beta chain derives from a study of control samples from healthy donors and cancer patients. The V and J ends lost 6 bases and 2 bases, in that order; junction bases with no gene match: 2. CDR1 is MNHNY, CDR2 SVGAGI, per germline (reference sequence). This CDR3 comprises 13 residues. Profiled with immunoSEQ multiplex PCR; TCRdb holds only in-frame clones, not every one. Of approximately 90,000 clones listed, 70% to 85% are singletons. The origin of this receptor is a man in his 70s with lung cancer. The chain is built from TRBV6-6 and TRBJ2-3; 7 nucleotides agree with TRBD1. The specimen sequenced was PBMCs. Here the CDR3 reads CASRGQTTDTQYF. CDR3 bases: TGTGCCAGCAGGGGACAGACCACAGATACGCAGTATTTT.